Below, one TCR beta chain is given with its context. The data are from a study of blood T cell repertoires in COVID-19. Study in general: COVID-19 samples from acute and convalescent phases originated in the United States, Italy and Spain. T cells, B-cell-depleted T cells, or PBMCs supplied cDNA or gDNA.

Original data processing: Estimated nucleated cell counts came from reference gene primer amplification. Sequencing was performed with immunoSEQ multiplex PCR; in TCRdb, only in-frame clones are kept and a portion is missing. That table furnishes V, J and clone size, whereas the DNA furnished D and trimming. The repertoire has about 250,000 clones, 85% to 90% of them found once; the top ten carry about 1.6%. Recovery meant two consecutive negative NP/OP PCR tests, professional clearance, or resolved symptoms. Trimming took 3 bases from V and 6 from J; bases not matched to a gene: 2. The germline V gene encodes CDR1 MNHEY and CDR2 SMNVEV (reference sequence). The CDR3 covers 15 residues.

This TCR was sampled from a man in his forties who had recovered from COVID-19. Sequenced sample: PBMCs or T cells enriched from blood (not recorded which). This rearrangement joins TRBV27 to TRBJ1-4, with 12 positions matching TRBD1. The CDR3 DNA is TGTGCCAGCAGTTTCGGGGACAGGGGGCATGAAAAACTGTTTTTT. Translating it yields CASSFGDRGHEKLFF.